A single sample gave rise to the 29 T cell receptor beta chains below, sequenced in a study of CD8+ T cells in alopecia areata. Treatment: oral pan-JAK inhibitor, 5-10 mg twice daily. Investigators isolated RNA and reverse transcribed it into cDNA to act as the sequencing template. The protocol was immunoSEQ multiplex PCR, while the TCRdb copy is restricted to in-frame clones and leaves out a portion. The sample has approximately 150,000 clones; 50% to 75% are singletons. This sample comprised CD4+ T cells sorted from blood, obtained around week 55, from a patient treated with tofacitinib. The receptors derive from a human donor with alopecia areata.

J is TRBJ2-1 and V is TRBV30, with D uncertain. Trimming cost V 5 bases and J 6 bases, with 14 bases left between them. CDR1 and CDR2 from the germline V gene are GTSNPN and SVGIG (reference sequence). The CDR3 covers 13 residues. The DNA of the CDR3 is TGTGCCTGGGCTACCGGGCTCTCCAATGAGCAGTTCTTC. This codes for CAWATGLSNEQFF. Complete variable domain (other parts from reference TRBV30 and TRBJ2-1): SQTIHQWPATLVQPVGSPLSLECTVEGTSNPNLYWYRQAAGRGLQLLFYSVGIGQISSEVPQNLSASRPQDRQFILSSKKLLLSDSGFYLCAWATGLSNEQFFGPGTRLTVL.

V usage is TRBV6-1 and J usage is TRBJ2-3, with D possibly matching TRBD2 (6 bases). V lost 1 base to trimming and J lost 0 bases, with 14 bases between them. This CDR3 is 17 amino acids long. CDR1 and CDR2 from the germline V gene are MNHNS and SASEGT. In DNA, the CDR3 is TGTGCCAGCAGTGAAGTTGCGTCCGCGGGGAGCACAGATACGCAGTATTTT. Its translation is CASSEVASAGSTDTQYF.

The rearrangement uses TRBV7-9 and TRBJ1-5; D gene unclear. This CDR3 contains 12 residues. The germline gives CDR1 SEHNR, CDR2 FQNEAQ (reference sequence). Trimming took 6 bases from V and 4 from J, leaving 7 bases between them. The CDR3 nucleotides read TGTGCCAGCAGTACTCAAAATCAGCCCCAGCATTTT. Protein sequence: CASSTQNQPQHF.

This clone was recorded a few times. V usage is TRBV29-1 and J usage is TRBJ1-1; D not resolved. The CDR3 covers 13 residues. The V and J ends lost 4 bases and 0 bases respectively, with 9 bases between them. Germline V CDR1 and CDR2: SQVTM, ANQGSEA. The CDR3 loop is CSVVGALNTEAFF. CDR3 bases: TGCAGCGTTGTGGGAGCGTTGAACACTGAAGCTTTCTTT.

This clone showed up just a few times. V and J are TRBV7-9 and TRBJ2-3, with D possibly matching TRBD2 (6 bases). V lost 5 bases, J lost 1 base, and 13 bases lay in between. Looked up from germline, CDR1 is SEHNR and CDR2 is FQNEAQ (reference sequence). The CDR3 has 15 residues. The CDR3 spells CASSSGSVGTDTQYF. The CDR3 coding sequence is TGTGCCAGCAGCAGCGGGTCGGTAGGCACAGATACGCAGTATTTT.

This rearrangement joins TRBV11-2 to TRBJ2-2, with D possibly TRBD1 on 6 matching bases. CDR3 length: 16 residues. V shed 8 bases and J shed 5 bases, with 21 bases lying between them. Germline assignment: CDR1 SGHAT and CDR2 FQNNGV. The CDR3 coding sequence is TGTGCCAGCGGACGATCACAGGGCGGCGGGACCGGGGAGCTGTTTTTT. Translation: CASGRSQGGGTGELFF.

The V call is TRBV4-2, the J call TRBJ1-1; D is possibly TRBD1 (6 bases). Trimming left V 1 base short and J 1 base short, with 13 bases between. Germline CDR1 reads LGHNA; CDR2 reads YNFKEQ. The CDR3 is 16 amino acids. For the CDR3, the DNA is TGTGCCAGCAGCCAAGTTGGACAGAAAGCGAACACTGAAGCTTTCTTT. Translating it yields CASSQVGQKANTEAFF.

In its sample, this clone was seen a few times. V is TRBV6-5 and J is TRBJ1-4, with D perhaps TRBD1 (5 bases). Germline CDR1 MNHEY, CDR2 SVGAGI. V lost 0 bases and J 3 bases, leaving 8 bases between the germline ends. The CDR3 is made up of 15 amino acids. The CDR3 nucleotides are TGTGCCAGCAGTTACTCTGGGGACGCTAATGAAAAACTGTTTTTT. It translates to CASSYSGDANEKLFF.

V usage is TRBV5-1 and J usage is TRBJ2-7; D is unclear. This CDR3 has 15 amino acids. V was clipped by 0 bases and J by 6 bases, with 16 bases between them. Germline values: CDR1 SGHRS, CDR2 YFSETQ. CDR3 residues: CASSLEAIGSREQYF. The CDR3 DNA is TGCGCCAGCAGCTTGGAAGCCATAGGGTCTCGCGAGCAGTACTTC.

The V gene is TRBV12-5, the J gene TRBJ2-1, with unresolved D. Germline V gene lookup returns CDR1 LGHNT and CDR2 FRNRAP. The CDR3 has 11 residues. Trimming left V 0 bases short and J 9 bases short, with 3 bases between. The CDR3 loop is CASGLVSEQFF. The CDR3 nucleotides read TGTGCTAGTGGTTTGGTTTCTGAGCAGTTCTTC.

There are a few counts of this clone. The genes are TRBV6-1 and TRBJ2-1; possible D gene TRBD1, 6 bases. Trimming shortened V by 7 bases and J by 4 bases, and 8 bases separated the two germline ends. Germline-derived CDR1 and CDR2 are MNHNS and SASEGT. This CDR3 is 12 amino acids long. Written as DNA, the CDR3 is TGTGCCAGCAAAACAGGGTACAATGAGCAGTTCTTC. This codes for CASKTGYNEQFF.

V gene TRBV5-1 combines with J gene TRBJ1-1; no clear D. Trimming left V 4 bases short and J 0 bases short, with 7 bases between. Per the germline V gene, CDR1 is SGHRS and CDR2 is YFSETQ. The CDR3 length is 13 residues. The CDR3 loop is CASSGTVNTEAFF. The CDR3 DNA reads TGCGCCAGCAGCGGCACAGTGAACACTGAAGCTTTCTTT.

The V and J genes are TRBV27 and TRBJ1-1, with unresolved D. Trimming removed 6 bases from V and 1 base from J, with 3 bases in between. The CDR3 is 11 amino acids. CDR1 and CDR2 (germline): MNHEY, SMNVEV (reference sequence). CDR3 sequence (DNA): TGTGCCAGCAGGTCGAACACTGAAGCTTTCTTT. Translated: CASRSNTEAFF.

This chain connects TRBV7-9 to TRBJ2-5; D is uncertain. Trimming removed 3 bases at V and 1 base at J, with 9 bases between. CDR1 SEHNR and CDR2 FQNEAQ come from the germline V gene (reference sequence). The length of the CDR3 is 14 residues. This chain's CDR3 is CASSFDLPQETQYF. The CDR3 nucleotides read TGTGCCAGCAGCTTTGACCTGCCCCAAGAGACCCAGTACTTC.

The genes are TRBV27 and TRBJ2-2; TRBD2 is a possible D gene (6 bases). Between the trimmed V and J ends, which lost 7 bases and 6 bases, there was a span of 15 bases. CDR3 length equals 14 residues. Germline CDR1 MNHEY, CDR2 SMNVEV (reference sequence). The CDR3, as DNA: TGTGCCAGCAATTGGCAAACGGGAGCCGGGGAGCTGTTTTTT. Protein product: CASNWQTGAGELFF.

This clone was picked up a small number of times. The chain employs TRBV27 and TRBJ1-6; no clear D gene. Germline V CDR1 and CDR2: MNHEY, SMNVEV (reference sequence). V was trimmed by 6 bases and J by 7 bases, leaving 13 bases between them. The CDR3 totals 14 residues. The CDR3 nucleotides are TGTGCCAGCAGCCAACGGACTGCGAATTCACCCCTCCACTTT. Its protein product is CASSQRTANSPLHF.

The chain joins TRBV29-1 to TRBJ1-2; possible D gene TRBD1, 6 bases. CDR1 and CDR2 from the germline V gene are SQVTM and ANQGSEA. The CDR3 has 12 residues. The V and J ends lost 6 bases and 4 bases respectively, with 12 bases between them. CDR3 residues: CSVDRQTYGYTF. CDR3 in DNA: TGCAGCGTGGACAGACAGACCTATGGCTACACCTTC.

Comments on this clone: This CDR3 is also generated by other DNA sequences in the sample. The chain has TRBV10-3 and TRBJ1-1; D may be TRBD1 (6 bases). Per the germline V gene, CDR1 is ENHRY and CDR2 is SYGVKD. The length of the CDR3 is 14 residues. V lost 6 bases, J lost 1 base, and 12 bases lay in between. CDR3 loop: CAISPKGQNTEAFF. Written as DNA, the CDR3 is TGTGCCATCAGCCCGAAGGGACAGAACACTGAAGCTTTCTTT.

The V and J genes are TRBV27 and TRBJ2-7, with D hard to call. The CDR3 is 14 amino acids. V lost 4 bases and J 2 bases, leaving 12 bases between the germline ends. Per germline, CDR1 MNHEY and CDR2 SMNVEV (reference sequence). The CDR3 is CASSSPGPAYEQYF. The DNA of the CDR3 is TGTGCCAGCAGTTCCCCGGGCCCGGCCTACGAGCAGTACTTC.

V gene TRBV2 combines with J gene TRBJ2-1, with 14 bases that match TRBD2. J was trimmed by 14 bases and V by 4 bases; bases with no gene match: 16. This CDR3 contains 17 residues. The germline CDR1 and CDR2 sequences are SNHLY and FYNNEI. Written as DNA, the CDR3 is TGTGCCAGCAGTGGATTAGAATTGGGACTAGCGGGGGTAGGGGAGTTCTTC. Its translation: CASSGLELGLAGVGEFF.

The J gene is TRBJ2-3, the V gene TRBV15; TRBD2 matches at 8 bases. Per germline, CDR1 LNHNV and CDR2 YYDKDF (reference sequence). The CDR3 loop spans 14 amino acids. Germline trimming cut 6 bases from V and 6 bases from J; bases unmatched to any gene: 8. DNA for the CDR3: TGTGCCACCAGGACGGGGGGGGCAGGGGATACGCAGTATTTT. Translated: CATRTGGAGDTQYF.

The CDR3 region has the DNA TGTGCCACCAGCAGGGGACTAGAAGAGACCCAGTACTTC. Amino acids: CATSRGLEETQYF. V and J are TRBV15 and TRBJ2-5; TRBD2 matches at 8 bases. The CDR3 length is 13 residues. V dropped 3 bases and J dropped 3; count of bases not matched to a gene: 0. Germline CDR1 LNHNV, CDR2 YYDKDF (reference sequence).

The chain links TRBV29-1 to TRBJ2-5, with TRBD2 matching 10 bases. The trim removed 2 bases at V and 5 bases at J, leaving 8 bases unmatched. Germline V gene lookup returns CDR1 SQVTM and CDR2 ANQGSEA. CDR3 length equals 15 residues. The CDR3 coding sequence is TGCAGCGTTGAAAGCGGGGGGGCCGACTTGGAGACCCAGTACTTC. This gives the protein CSVESGGADLETQYF.

This clone came up a few times. This chain's CDR3 is CSVDGGRGETQYF. For the CDR3, the DNA is TGCAGCGTTGATGGTGGCAGGGGGGAGACCCAGTACTTC. The V and J genes are TRBV29-1 and TRBJ2-5; 7 nucleotides align to TRBD1. V trimming: 3 bases; J trimming: 5 bases; junction bases outside the gene matches: 6. The CDR3 runs to 13 residues. Looked up from germline, CDR1 is SQVTM and CDR2 is ANQGSEA. The full variable domain, with the rest looked up from reference TRBV29-1 and TRBJ2-5, is SAVISQKPSRDICQRGTSLTIQCQVDSQVTMMFWYRQQPGQSLTLIATANQGSEATYESGFVIDKFPISRPNLTFSTLTVSNMSPEDSSIYLCSVDGGRGETQYFGPGTRLLVL.

The chain joins TRBV19 to TRBJ1-5; D may be TRBD1 (6 bases). Germline V gene data show CDR1 as LNHDA and CDR2 as SQIVND (reference sequence). V shed 7 bases and J shed 4 bases, with 14 bases lying between them. This CDR3 region has 14 residues. CDR3 loop: CASTLDRNNQPQHF. In DNA form, the CDR3 reads TGTGCCAGTACCCTCGACAGGAATAATCAGCCCCAGCATTTT.

V usage is TRBV13 and J usage is TRBJ1-6; possibly TRBD1 for D (6 bases). Germline V lookup: CDR1 PRHDT, CDR2 FYEKMQ (reference sequence). The CDR3 loop spans 12 amino acids. Between the trimmed V and J ends, which lost 6 bases and 11 bases, there was a span of 11 bases. For the CDR3, the DNA is TGTGCCAGCAGAAACAGGGAAACACCCCTCCACTTT. Translating it yields CASRNRETPLHF.

This clone was recorded a few times. The chain recombines TRBV29-1 with TRBJ2-3; TRBD1 matches 7 bases. Germline V CDR1 and CDR2: SQVTM, ANQGSEA. V trimming: 2 bases; J trimming: 6 bases; junction bases outside the gene matches: 2. There are 12 residues in the CDR3. The CDR3 DNA reads TGCAGCGTTGAAAGGGGGCGCGATACGCAGTATTTT. Protein: CSVERGRDTQYF.

This chain joins TRBV9 and TRBJ2-5; D is uncertain. The CDR3 has 14 amino acids. V was trimmed by 0 bases and J by 2 bases, leaving 8 bases between them. CDR1 and CDR2 (germline): SGDLS, YYNGEE. The CDR3 DNA reads TGTGCCAGCAGCGTAGAACAGTTACAAGAGACCCAGTACTTC. Protein product: CASSVEQLQETQYF.

This clone was picked up a small number of times. This rearrangement joins TRBV29-1 to TRBJ1-4; D is perhaps TRBD1 (5 bases). V lost 5 bases, J lost 3 bases, and 10 bases lay in between. This CDR3 is built from 13 residues. In germline, CDR1 is SQVTM, CDR2 ANQGSEA. The CDR3 protein is CSVQDTANEKLFF. The CDR3 coding sequence is TGCAGCGTTCAGGACACCGCTAATGAAAAACTGTTTTTT.